The present entry profiles one T cell receptor (beta chain) with its context. Its target is unknown. This record comes from a study of shared clonotypes between healthy human individuals. Assay used: immunoSEQ multiplex PCR; TCRdb lists only in-frame clones, some missing. The table has approximately 2,200,000 clones, about 93% seen once. Overall study findings and caveats: Even with large depth, rarefaction showed that sorted-subset sequencing was incomplete. Clonotype sharing across several donors was observed for around 5% of naive CD4 clonotypes.

Trimming cost V 0 bases and J 1 base, with 11 bases left between them. The CDR3 runs 15 residues. The germline CDR1 and CDR2 sequences are SGHKS and YYEKEE (reference sequence). CD45RO-negative, CCR7-selected cells formed the naive CD8 fraction, which excluded terminally differentiated effector memory CD45RA+ cells. Study donors comprised healthy, HIV-negative adults devoid of recent acute infection or vaccination. This TCR came from a man between 18 and 29 years old in good health. Some clones in this sample may be carry-over from other donors' samples. Sequencing was performed on naive CD8+ T cells from PBMCs. V usage is TRBV5-5 and J usage is TRBJ2-7; perhaps TRBD1 as D (6 bases). CDR3 region: CASSLVSQGSYEQYF. CDR3 DNA sequence: TGTGCCAGCAGCTTGGTTTCGCAGGGGTCCTACGAGCAGTACTTC.